The 10 T cell receptor beta chains in this list originate from one sample, sequenced in a study of prognosis after radiotherapy for stage I lung cancer. From genomic DNA, two-round multiplex PCR was used to amplify TCR beta CDR3. Primers (each specific to one TRBV or TRBJ gene) were used in first-round PCR. TCRdb recomputed calls from the multiplex PCR reads with MiXCR, one row per CDR3 protein. The sample consists of approximately 30,000 distinct CDR3 sequences, around 30% of them appearing once. Sample: PBMCs, taken before or after stereotactic body radiation therapy (not recorded which). These receptors were taken from a donor aged 50 or older with non-small cell lung cancer.

The genes are TRBV27 and TRBJ2-7, with 7 bases that match TRBD2. There are 14 residues in the CDR3. Germline values: CDR1 MNHEY, CDR2 SMNVEV (reference sequence). After removal of 7 bases from V and 3 bases from J, the junction contained 9 bases not matched to a gene. CDR3 residues: CASIRLAGNYEQYF. Written as DNA, the CDR3 is TGTGCCAGCATCCGACTAGCTGGGAACTACGAGCAGTACTTC.

This clonotype was seen many times. The rearrangement uses TRBV5-1 and TRBJ2-1; unclear D gene. CDR1 is SGHRS, CDR2 YFSETQ, per germline. The V and J ends lost 4 bases and 0 bases respectively, with 11 bases between them. The CDR3 contains 15 residues. The CDR3 DNA follows: TGCGCCAGCAGCCCTCATGCGAGCTCCTACAATGAGCAGTTCTTC. It codes for CASSPHASSYNEQFF.

The chain joins TRBV7-8 to TRBJ2-1; TRBD2 is a possible D gene (6 bases). V dropped 1 base and J dropped 1 base, with 11 bases sitting between them. From germline, CDR1 is SGHVS and CDR2 FQNEAQ. The length of the CDR3 is 16 residues. The CDR3 reads CASSLGGDWSYNEQFF. The DNA of the CDR3 is TGTGCCAGCAGCTTAGGAGGGGACTGGTCCTACAATGAGCAGTTCTTC.

This clonotype came up many times. The rearrangement links TRBV5-1 to TRBJ2-5, with D perhaps given as TRBD1 or TRBD2 (5 bases each). The length of the CDR3 is 15 residues. The germline gives CDR1 SGHRS, CDR2 YFSETQ. V gave up 4 bases and J gave up 5 bases, with 18 bases separating them. The CDR3 spells CASSPLPGPLETQYF. The CDR3 nucleotides read TGCGCCAGCAGCCCCCTCCCGGGACCCCTGGAGACCCAGTACTTC.

This clonotype appeared many times. V usage is TRBV6-5 and J usage is TRBJ2-7; D call uncertain. Trimming took 0 bases from V and 0 from J, leaving 12 bases between them. Germline CDR1 MNHEY, CDR2 SVGAGI. The CDR3 spans 16 residues. CDR3 sequence: CASSYSGQRSSYEQYF. DNA of the CDR3: TGTGCCAGCAGTTACTCGGGCCAGAGGAGCTCCTACGAGCAGTACTTC.

The chain joins TRBV12-3 or TRBV12-4 to TRBJ2-3; D perhaps matches TRBD1 (6 bases). V was shortened by 8 bases and J by 2 bases, with 11 bases between the two germline ends. The CDR3 consists of 13 residues. The CDR3 DNA sequence: TGTGCCAGCTGCCTGGGGGCCACAGATACGCAGTATTTT. It codes for CASCLGATDTQYF.

This clonotype has a count of ten or more. Here the CDR3 DNA reads TGTGCCAGCATCACCACAGGGGACGAGCAGTACTTC. Its translation: CASITTGDEQYF. This chain connects TRBV7-9 to TRBJ2-7, with 7 bases matching TRBD1. The CDR3 has 12 amino acids. Germline V CDR1 and CDR2: SEHNR, FQNEAQ (reference sequence). J was trimmed by 5 bases and V by 7 bases; bases with no gene match: 5.

This clonotype was detected many times. V gene TRBV5-6 combines with J gene TRBJ2-3; possible D gene TRBD1, 7 bases. Between the trimmed V and J ends, which lost 7 bases and 0 bases, there was a span of 15 bases. The CDR3 sequence is 15 residues long. Germline V gene lookup returns CDR1 SGHDT and CDR2 YYEEEE. The DNA for the CDR3 is TGTGCCAGCGGTGCCGCAGGGGGGAGCACAGATACGCAGTATTTT. It specifies CASGAAGGSTDTQYF.

This clonotype was detected ten times or more. The J gene is TRBJ2-6, the V gene TRBV19; TRBD1 aligns across 9 bases. Losses at the gene ends were 10 bases for V and 3 bases for J; bases not matched to a gene: 7. Germline V lookup: CDR1 LNHDA, CDR2 SQIVND (reference sequence). The CDR3 sequence is 15 residues long. The CDR3 sequence is CATGTGTDGANVLTF. The CDR3 nucleotides are TGTGCCACAGGGACAGGGACTGATGGGGCCAACGTCCTGACTTTC. Full variable domain (remainder filled in from reference TRBV19 and TRBJ2-6): DGGITQSPKYLFRKEGQNVTLSCEQNLNHDAMYWYRQDPGQGLRLIYYSQIVNDFQKGDIAEGYSVSREKKESFPLTVTSAQKNPTAFYLCATGTGTDGANVLTFGAGSRLTVL.

The chain's CDR3 is CATSSGWDTQYF. The CDR3 DNA reads TGTGCCACCAGCTCAGGGTGGGATACGCAGTATTTT. This chain connects TRBV24-1 to TRBJ2-3; possible D gene TRBD1, 5 bases. V lost 7 bases, J lost 6 bases, and 10 bases lay in between. In germline, CDR1 is KGHDR, CDR2 SFDVKD. The CDR3 is 12 residues long.